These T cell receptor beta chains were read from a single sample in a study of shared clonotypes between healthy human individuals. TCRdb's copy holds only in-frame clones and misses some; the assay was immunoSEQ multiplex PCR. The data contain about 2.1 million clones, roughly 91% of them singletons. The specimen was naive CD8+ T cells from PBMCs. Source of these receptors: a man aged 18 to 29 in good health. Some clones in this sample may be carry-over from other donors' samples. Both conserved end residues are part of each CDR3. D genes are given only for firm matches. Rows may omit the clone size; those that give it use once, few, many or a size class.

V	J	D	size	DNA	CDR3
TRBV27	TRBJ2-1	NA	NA	TGTGCCAGCAGTTTAAAGCGGAGCTCCTACAATGAGCAGTTCTTC	CASSLKRSSYNEQFF
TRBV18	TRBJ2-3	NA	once	TGTGCCAGCTCGGAGAGACAATCCACAGATACGCAGTATTTT	CASSERQSTDTQYF
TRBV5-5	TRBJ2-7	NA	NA	TGTGCCAGCAGCTTGAGCAGGGGAGGCGAGCAGTACTTC	CASSLSRGGEQYF
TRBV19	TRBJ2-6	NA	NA	TGTGCCAGTACCCCAACGGGGGTGACTGGGGCCAACGTCCTGACTTTC	CASTPTGVTGANVLTF
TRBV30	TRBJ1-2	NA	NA	TGTGCCTTGGCCACTACCATCGCAACCTACACCTTC	CALATTIATYTF
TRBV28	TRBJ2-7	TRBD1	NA	TGTGCCAGCAGTTCTCTGGCCGGGACAGGACGCTACGAGCAGTACTTC	CASSSLAGTGRYEQYF
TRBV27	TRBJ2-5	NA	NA	TGTGCCAGCAGTTTATACCCCTACCCCCCGGCCCAGTACTTC	CASSLYPYPPAQYF
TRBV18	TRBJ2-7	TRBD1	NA	TGTGCCAGCTCAGATCCGGGACAGCCCTACGAGCAGTACTTC	CASSDPGQPYEQYF
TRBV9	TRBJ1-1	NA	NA	TGTGCCAGCAGCCATCAGGACAGGAACACTGAAGCTTTCTTT	CASSHQDRNTEAFF
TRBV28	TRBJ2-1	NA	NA	TGTGCCAGCACCCTCCTGAGTGGATACAATGAGCAGTTCTTC	CASTLLSGYNEQFF
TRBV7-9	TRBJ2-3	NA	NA	TGTGCCAGCAGCTTAGCGTTGGCCAATCCCACAGATACGCAGTATTTT	CASSLALANPTDTQYF
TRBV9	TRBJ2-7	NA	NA	TGTGCCAGCAGCTCAAGCTCTAAGGGGAGCTACGAGCAGTACTTC	CASSSSSKGSYEQYF
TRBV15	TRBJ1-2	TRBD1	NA	TGTGCCACCAGCAGAGGTCCAGGGGGAAGTGGCTACACCTTC	CATSRGPGGSGYTF
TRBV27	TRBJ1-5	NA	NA	TGTGCCACCACCCTGGGGGCCGGGCAGCCCCAGCATTTT	CATTLGAGQPQHF
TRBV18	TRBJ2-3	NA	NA	TGTGCCAGCTCACCACCCGACGTAGCGGTCCCCACAGATACGCAGTATTTT	CASSPPDVAVPTDTQYF
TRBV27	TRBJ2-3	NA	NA	TGTGCCAGCAGTTTATCGAGAGCAGGGACTAGCACAGATACGCAGTATTTT	CASSLSRAGTSTDTQYF
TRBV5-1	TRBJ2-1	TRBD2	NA	TGCGCCAGCAGCTGGACTAGCGGGAGACTCAATGAGCAGTTCTTC	CASSWTSGRLNEQFF
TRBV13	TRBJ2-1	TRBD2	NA	TGTGCCAGCAGCTCCTACGGACTAGCGTCCTTCAATGAGCAGTTCTTC	CASSSYGLASFNEQFF
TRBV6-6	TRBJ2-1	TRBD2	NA	TGTGCCAGCAGTTACTTGGGACTAGCGGGAGGCAATGAGCAGTTCTTC	CASSYLGLAGGNEQFF
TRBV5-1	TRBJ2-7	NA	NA	TGCGCCAGCAGAAGTGAGTACCAGGCCTACGAGCAGTACTTC	CASRSEYQAYEQYF
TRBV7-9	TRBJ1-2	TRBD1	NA	TGTGCCAGCAGCTTTCCTCAGACAGGGGTGAACTATGGCTACACCTTC	CASSFPQTGVNYGYTF
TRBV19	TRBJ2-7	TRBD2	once	TGTGCCAGTAGTATGGCGACTAGCGGCTCCTACGAGCAGTACTTC	CASSMATSGSYEQYF
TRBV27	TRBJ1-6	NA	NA	TGTGCCAGCAGTTTCCTCGGGGAGAATTCACCCCTCCACTTT	CASSFLGENSPLHF
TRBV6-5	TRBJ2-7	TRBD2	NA	TGTGCCAGTGGACTAGCGGGAGGGTTCTACGAGCAGTACTTC	CASGLAGGFYEQYF
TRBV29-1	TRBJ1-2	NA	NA	TGCAGCGTCCCTTTCGGGATCTATGGCTACACCTTC	CSVPFGIYGYTF
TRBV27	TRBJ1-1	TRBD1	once	TGTGCCAGCAGTATTGGACAGGGCACTGAAGCTTTCTTT	CASSIGQGTEAFF
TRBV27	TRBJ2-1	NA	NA	TGTGCCAGCAGCTTTTGGGGTTCTTTGGGGGATGAGCAGTTCTTC	CASSFWGSLGDEQFF
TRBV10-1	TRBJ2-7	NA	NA	TGCGCCAGCAGTGACCCGGGCTACGAGCAGTACTTC	CASSDPGYEQYF
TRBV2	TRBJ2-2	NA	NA	TGTGCCAGCACCGTGGACAGTCGAAACACCGGGGAGCTGTTTTTT	CASTVDSRNTGELFF
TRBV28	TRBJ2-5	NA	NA	TGTGCCAGCAGTTTGCCGGCTTCATGGGAGACCCAGTACTTC	CASSLPASWETQYF
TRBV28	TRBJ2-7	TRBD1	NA	TGTGCCAGCAAAGTCCGGGACAGCTCTTCCGAGCAGTACTTC	CASKVRDSSSEQYF
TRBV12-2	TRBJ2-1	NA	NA	TGTGCAAGTCGCTTAGCGACCCCCAACAATGAGCAGTTCTTC	CASRLATPNNEQFF
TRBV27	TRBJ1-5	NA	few	TGTGCCAGCAGTTTCAACCCTTTCAATCAGCCCCAGCATTTT	CASSFNPFNQPQHF
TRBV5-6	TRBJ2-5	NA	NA	TGTGCCAGCAGCCCGGATCTCGCAGAGACCCAGTACTTC	CASSPDLAETQYF
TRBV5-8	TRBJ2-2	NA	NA	TGTGCCAGCAGCCCCCGAGGAGCGACCGGGGAGCTGTTTTTT	CASSPRGATGELFF
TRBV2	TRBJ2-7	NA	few	TGTGCCAGTGGGGCACTCGAGCAGTACTTC	CASGALEQYF
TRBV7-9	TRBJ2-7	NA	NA	TGTGCCAGCAGCCCCAGGGCAGTATTTAGCTCCTACGAGCAGTACTTC	CASSPRAVFSSYEQYF
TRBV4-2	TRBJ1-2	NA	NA	TGTGCCAGCAGCCAAGATCAGGGGTCGGGTGGGGCTAACTATGGCTACACCTTC	CASSQDQGSGGANYGYTF
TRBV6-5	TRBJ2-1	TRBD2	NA	TGTGCCAGCAGTTACGGACTAGCATCCTACAATGAGCAGTTCTTC	CASSYGLASYNEQFF
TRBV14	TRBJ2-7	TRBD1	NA	TGTGCCAGCAGCCATATAGGACAGGGGGCTTCCCACGAGCAGTACTTC	CASSHIGQGASHEQYF
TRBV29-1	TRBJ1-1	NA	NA	TGCAGCGTTCGAGTCATGAACACTGAAGCTTTCTTT	CSVRVMNTEAFF
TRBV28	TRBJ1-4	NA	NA	TGTGCCAGCAGTTTATGGTGGGGATCAACTAATGAAAAACTGTTTTTT	CASSLWWGSTNEKLFF
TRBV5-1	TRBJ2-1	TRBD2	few	TGCGCCAGCAGCTTGGCCGAACTAGCGGGAAAAAGGGATGAGCAGTTCTTC	CASSLAELAGKRDEQFF
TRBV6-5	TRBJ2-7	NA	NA	TGTGCCAGCAGGACGCGGCAGGCCTCCTACGAGCAGTACTTC	CASRTRQASYEQYF
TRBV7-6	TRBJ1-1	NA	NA	TGTGCCAGCAGCTTACGGTCGTTCGGGAACACTGAAGCTTTCTTT	CASSLRSFGNTEAFF
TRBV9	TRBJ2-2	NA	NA	TGTGCCAGCAGCGTAGCCGGCCAGCCCAGGGACACCGGGGAGCTGTTTTTT	CASSVAGQPRDTGELFF
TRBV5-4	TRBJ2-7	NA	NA	TGTGCCAGCAGCTTGGGCGTTCTAGCTGGAAGCTCCTACGAGCAGTACTTC	CASSLGVLAGSSYEQYF
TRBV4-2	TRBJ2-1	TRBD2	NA	TGTGCCAGCAGCCAAAATAGCGGGAGGGCCCATGAGCAGTTCTTC	CASSQNSGRAHEQFF
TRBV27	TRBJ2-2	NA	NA	TGTGCCAGCAGTTTACAGCAGAACACCGGGGAGCTGTTTTTT	CASSLQQNTGELFF
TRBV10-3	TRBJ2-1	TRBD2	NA	TGTGCCATCAGTGGTCGGCTAGCGGGAGAAAAAGATGAGCAGTTCTTC	CAISGRLAGEKDEQFF
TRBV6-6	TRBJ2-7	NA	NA	TGTGCCAGCAGTTACTCGAAGGGCCATGGGATTCAGCAGTACTTC	CASSYSKGHGIQQYF
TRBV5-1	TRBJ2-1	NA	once	TGCGCCAGCAGCCCCCGTGGTGATACATCCTACAATGAGCAGTTCTTC	CASSPRGDTSYNEQFF
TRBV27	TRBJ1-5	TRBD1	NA	TGTGCCAGCAGTAAGGACAGGGTTAATCAGCCCCAGCATTTT	CASSKDRVNQPQHF